The source of this T cell receptor beta chain is a study of shared clonotypes between healthy human individuals. Whole-study results and caveats: Sampling used blood alone; tissue repertoires probably differ.

Details on this clone: Its antigen is not identified.

Per sorted-subset replicate PCR, input was around 200 ng DNA, representing tens of thousands of T cell genomes. Repertoires were generated with immunoSEQ multiplex PCR, while TCRdb's copy carries only in-frame clones and drops some. The data show hundreds of thousands of clones, with approximately 96% seen just once and less than 0.13% held by the top ten. Only CD45RO-negative cells positively selected for CCR7 counted as naive CD8 cells, so terminally differentiated effector memory CD45RA+ cells were excluded. Donors had no recently reported acute infections or vaccinations and were HIV-negative. Unmatched junction bases numbered 8, after V lost 11 bases and J lost 4 bases. Germline lookup yields CDR1 SNHLY and CDR2 FYNNEI. The CDR3 length is 13 residues.

The specimen was naive CD8+ T cells sorted from blood. This TCR was recovered from a woman aged 30 to 39 in good health. V and J are TRBV2 and TRBJ2-1, with TRBD2 matching over 7 bases. CDR3 residues: CAGLLARYNEQFF. For the CDR3, the DNA is TGTGCCGGACTACTAGCGCGTTACAATGAGCAGTTCTTC.